This T cell receptor beta chain was obtained from a study of neurological immune-mediated disorders. General observations from the study: None of the CDR3 amino acid sequences found in expanded clones was shared across subjects. This suggests that the TCR-beta repertoires were private in all groups.

Template-switch 5'RACE cDNA synthesis added a 10-nucleotide unique molecular identifier. TCRdb recomputed calls from the 5' RACE reads with MiXCR, one row per CDR3 protein. Among 45,000 or so distinct CDR3 sequences listed, 20% to 25% were seen once. The time point is: technical triplicate 3. The study built unsorted libraries from 2 million PBMCs kept at -80 C. The sample holds many counts of this clonotype. Its matching antigen is unknown. Deletions cut 7 bases from V and 3 bases from J, with 9 bases between. CDR1 is SEHNR, CDR2 FQNEAQ, per germline (reference sequence). The CDR3 runs 13 residues. The TCR comes from a man in his 60s with HTLV-1-associated myelopathy (HAM/TSP). The V and J genes are TRBV7-9 and TRBJ2-2, with D possibly being TRBD1 or TRBD2 (5 bases each). Sequenced input: PBMCs. Written as DNA, the CDR3 is TGTGCCAGCATCCGAGGGGACACCGGGGAGCTGTTTTTT. Translating it yields CASIRGDTGELFF.